This T cell receptor (beta chain) was profiled in a study of regulatory T cells in long-lasting Graves disease. Germline CDR1 and CDR2: KGHDR and SFDVKD. The CDR3 is 16 amino acids. V shed 3 bases, J shed 2 bases, and the junction held 2 bases outside the gene matches. This clonotype was seen only a few times. HTBI primers from iRepertoire and Arm-PCR of CDR3 regions yielded the TCR beta libraries. Using its own MiXCR run on the multiplex PCR reads, TCRdb lists one record per CDR3 protein. The table includes approximately 400,000 distinct CDR3 sequences, about 15% detected once. Documented time point: newly diagnosed GD, antithyroid drugs for less than 3 months. Making the TCR library involved RNA that had been extracted from PBMCs. The same sample was also used in a study of T cells in Graves' hyperthyroidism and ophthalmopathy.

The specimen was peripheral blood mononuclear cells (PBMCs), collected at new diagnosis, from a patient treated with antithyroid drugs. The V call is TRBV24-1, the J call TRBJ2-3, with TRBD2 matching 12 bases. This sequence originates from a woman aged 25 to 45 with Graves disease. This CDR3 reads CATSDRTSGATDTQYF. The CDR3 DNA follows: TGTGCCACCAGTGATCGGACTAGCGGGGCCACAGATACGCAGTATTTT.